This T cell receptor beta chain was found in a study of T-cell reconstitution after alpha-beta-depleted transplantation in children. The CDR3 totals 13 residues. V dropped 5 bases and J dropped 7 bases, with 14 bases sitting between them. Germline V CDR1 and CDR2: SGHVS, FQNEAQ. TCRbeta library construction was performed incorporating unique molecular identifiers. TCRdb itself ran the PCR reads through MiXCR, one entry per CDR3 protein. The sample has about 510,000 distinct CDR3 sequences, over 9.5% seen once. The rearrangement uses TRBV7-8 and TRBJ2-5, with D possibly being TRBD1 (6 bases). The sequence came from a female patient younger than 10 who had a stem cell transplant for aplastic anemia, so the T cells may come from the graft donor. Source: PBMCs, mostly from graft donor cells, taken 180 days after TCRalphabeta/CD19-depleted stem cell transplant. DNA for the CDR3: TGTGCCAGCAGCCGCCCAGGGGTTGTGACCCAGTACTTC. Its protein product is CASSRPGVVTQYF.